This TCR beta chain is drawn from a study of blood T cell repertoires in COVID-19 (dated by TCRdb to 2018 to 2020). Context from the whole study: Samples from collaborators originated in the United States, Italy and Spain and spanned both the acute and convalescent phases of COVID-19. The samples were drawn from two sources: the first 160 participants of the ongoing ImmuneRACE study, and 1,000 to 1,500 subjects contributed by 6 global collaborators. Deeply sampled blood TCRbeta repertoires from subjects exposed to, actively infected with, or recovered from COVID-19 were included in the dataset. The repertoires were released in a freely available public database meant as a resource for research on the immune response to SARS-CoV-2. A de-identified subject ID, COVID-19 status, age in years and sex were almost always included in the sample metadata. The prospective study material was composed of cDNA or gDNA derived from T cells, B-cell-depleted T cells, or PBMCs. Where available, HLA class I and class II types were obtained from metadata supplied by the sample provider rather than from assay-based typing.

Study-level results and caveats: The quantity of clinical and demographic metadata differed by source and by participant and was supplied without curation.

From a lookup of the germline V gene, CDR1 and CDR2 are ENHRY and SYGVKD. The V end loses 6 bases and the J end loses 2 bases, and a stretch of 10 bases separates them. The CDR3 runs 14 amino acids, cysteine and phenylalanine included. CDR3 DNA is the only sequence kept; it has 42 bases, read in frame from the first base. In Seattle, one collaborating source enrolled patients while the infection was active and tracked those patients longitudinally over the course of disease. The collaborating institutions used their own protocols to collect whole blood in K2EDTA tubes. For TCRbeta analysis, collaborators shipped samples as frozen whole blood, isolated PBMCs, or DNA extracted from either of those sample types. TCRbeta CDR3 regions were amplified from genomic DNA using the immunoSEQ Assay, a bias-controlled multiplex PCR. The study's processing was this. The number of nucleated cells in each sample was estimated by amplification of reference gene primers within the assay. To quantify the absolute abundance of each unique TCRbeta CDR3 rearrangement, sequence reads were collapsed and filtered. For each sample, productive Simpson clonality was calculated as the square root of Simpson's diversity index across productive rearrangements. TCRdb's version of the immuneACCESS table is confined to in-frame rearrangements and falls short of the full clone set. An unresolved V gene accounts for under half of the shortfall where checked; the remainder is of unknown origin. The V and J calls and clone size were taken over from that table, and D and trimming were inferred from the DNA. In all, the sample holds a few hundred thousand clones, and under 85% of those were seen once. The ten largest account for 0.87% of the sample.

A word on this clone: Its target antigen remains unknown. One base away there is no much larger clone; base qualities are not given.

The sequencing input was peripheral blood. The sequence is built from TRBV10-3 and TRBJ1-4; TRBD1 might be the D gene, on 5 matching bases. The sequence was collected from a human donor with COVID-19, enrolled during active disease. The donor label of this sample is uncertain. Here the CDR3 is given as CAISQGLTNEKLFF. The nucleotide sequence reads TGTGCCATCAGCCAGGGTCTTACTAATGAAAAACTGTTTTTT.